Sequencing of this T cell receptor beta chain was carried out in a study of blood T cell repertoires in COVID-19. Data came from immunoSEQ multiplex PCR; TCRdb stores just in-frame clones and leaves some out. The repertoire includes about 160,000 clones, over 80% of them detected once, and about 4.5% sits in the top ten. Trimming cost V 6 bases and J 9 bases; bases outside gene matches: 1. The CDR3 has 12 residues. Germline values: CDR1 MDHEN, CDR2 SYDVKM. This sequence joins TRBV28 and TRBJ1-6; 8 nucleotides agree with TRBD1. This receptor was identified in a woman aged 50 to 60 with acute or convalescent COVID-19. The sample consisted of peripheral blood. Here the CDR3 reads CASRTGGSPLHF. The CDR3 DNA follows: TGTGCCAGCAGAACAGGGGGTTCACCCCTCCACTTT.